What follows describes a single TCR beta chain. TCRdb ran MiXCR on the RT-PCR reads and lists one entry per CDR3 protein. The sample carries 400,000 to 450,000 distinct CDR3 sequences, approximately 16% recorded once. Germline trimming cut 5 bases from V and 4 bases from J; bases unmatched to any gene: 4. This CDR3 region has 14 residues. This sample is drawn from a study of patients and donors after allogeneic stem cell transplantation. The chain joins TRBV12-3 or TRBV12-4 to TRBJ1-5, with 8 bases lining up with TRBD1. Source material: blood, either unsorted or a sorted T cell fraction (not recorded which). The TCR was taken from a human donor who was either an allogeneic HSCT recipient or a stem cell or donor lymphocyte infusion donor (not recorded which). It is not recorded whose cells these are; they may come from a transplant donor. The CDR3 sequence is CASSPWTGNQPQHF. CDR3 DNA sequence: TGTGCCAGCAGTCCTTGGACAGGGAATCAGCCCCAGCATTTT.